Below, 16 T cell receptor beta chains from the same sample are listed, as sequenced in a study of blood T cell repertoires in COVID-19. Generated by immunoSEQ multiplex PCR, the TCRdb table keeps only in-frame clones and is missing some. This sample carries approximately 210,000 clones, almost 90% of them seen once, and the ten largest clones take 1.5%. Sequences were obtained from peripheral blood. The source is a man between 18 and 35 years old with active or convalescent COVID-19.

Worth noting for this clone: A read error is possible here, since a much larger clone lies one base away. V and J are TRBV7-9 and TRBJ1-1; D is undetermined. Trimming took off 6 bases at V and 1 base at J, with 9 bases between the two ends. CDR1 and CDR2 (germline): SEHNR, FQNEAQ (reference sequence). The CDR3 covers 13 residues. The DNA of the CDR3 is TGTGCCAGCAGTGGAACAGAGAACACTGAAGCTTTCTTT. Translating gives CASSGTENTEAFF.

The V gene is TRBV11-2, the J gene TRBJ1-6; possibly TRBD1 for D (5 bases). Germline CDR1 SGHAT, CDR2 FQNNGV. The length of the CDR3 is 14 residues. V was pared by 5 bases and J by 10 bases, with 15 bases between. CDR3 loop: CASSPKWGESPLHF. CDR3 sequence (DNA): TGTGCCAGCAGCCCGAAGTGGGGGGAGTCACCCCTCCACTTT.

The rearrangement uses TRBV6-6 and TRBJ1-2; 7 positions agree with TRBD1. The CDR3 contains 16 residues. Germline V gene data show CDR1 as MNHNY and CDR2 as SVGAGI (reference sequence). J was trimmed by 0 bases and V by 2 bases; bases with no gene match: 6. The DNA for the CDR3 is TGTGCCAGCAGTTACACACCGGGACAGACTAACTATGGCTACACCTTC. Its protein is CASSYTPGQTNYGYTF.

The CDR3 DNA reads TGTGCCAGTAGTATTCGAAGACGAAACGTATTAATGGCGGATGGCGTGTACACCGGGGAGCTGTTTTTT. Translation gives CASSIRRRNVLMADGVYTGELFF. V is TRBV19 and J is TRBJ2-2, with D uncertain. CDR1 and CDR2 (germline): LNHDA, SQIVND (reference sequence). V was trimmed by 3 bases and J by 3 bases, leaving 35 bases between them. The CDR3 sequence is 23 residues long.

The chain has TRBV24-1 and TRBJ2-3; 7 bases are shared with TRBD2. The CDR3 totals 12 residues. Germline loops: CDR1 KGHDR, CDR2 SFDVKD. With 4 bases clipped from V and 8 bases from J, the junction kept 2 bases outside the gene matches. This CDR3 is CATSDERGTQYF. The CDR3 region has the DNA TGTGCCACCAGTGACGAGCGGGGTACGCAGTATTTT.

The rearrangement joins TRBV6-5 to TRBJ1-2; no definite D call. Germline V gene sequence: CDR1 MNHEY, CDR2 SVGAGI. This CDR3 has 16 amino acids. The V and J ends lost 0 bases and 1 base respectively, with 12 bases between them. The CDR3 DNA reads TGTGCCAGCAGTTACTCGTCAGGCCGTTTTAACTATGGCTACACCTTC. Translated: CASSYSSGRFNYGYTF.

The chain combines TRBV28 with TRBJ2-1; 8 bases align to TRBD1. Germline loops: CDR1 MDHEN, CDR2 SYDVKM. The CDR3 has 16 residues. J lost 4 bases, V lost 1 base, and 6 bases had no gene match. DNA for the CDR3: TGTGCCAGCAGTTTATACAGGGGGTCTGGTTACAATGAGCAGTTCTTC. Residues: CASSLYRGSGYNEQFF.

The rearrangement uses TRBV6-5 and TRBJ1-3, with 7 bases fitting TRBD1. In germline, CDR1 is MNHEY, CDR2 SVGAGI. CDR3 length: 16 amino acids. The V segment lost 3 bases and the J segment 8 bases; nucleotides outside the gene matches: 13. The DNA of the CDR3 is TGTGCCAGCAGTTATGGGGGCGTAGGGGGCGTGGACACCATATATTTT. Translating it yields CASSYGGVGGVDTIYF.

In this sample, this clone turned up once. V gene TRBV3-1 (or the pseudogene TRBV3-2) combines with J gene TRBJ2-7; D perhaps matches TRBD2 (5 bases). This CDR3 is built from 13 residues. Germline V gene data show CDR1 as LGHDT and CDR2 as YNNKEL (reference sequence). V lost 3 bases, J lost 3 bases, and 9 bases lay in between. The CDR3 protein is CASSQRGYYEQYF. In DNA, the CDR3 is TGTGCCAGCAGCCAGAGAGGGTACTACGAGCAGTACTTC.

The CDR3 region has the DNA TGTGCCAGCAGCTACGGTACTAGTTCAGATACGCAGTATTTT. Translating it yields CASSYGTSSDTQYF. This rearrangement joins TRBV5-4 to TRBJ2-3; D possibly corresponds to TRBD2 (5 bases). Trimming left V 3 bases short and J 4 bases short, with 12 bases between. The CDR3 sequence is 14 residues long. The germline CDR1 and CDR2 sequences are SGHNT and YYREEE (reference sequence).

V and J are TRBV6-7 and TRBJ1-5; 11 bases agree with TRBD1. TRBV6-7 is classed as an ORF, of uncertain function. This CDR3 contains 18 residues. Trimming took 5 bases from V and 1 from J; bases not matched to a gene: 10. The CDR3 DNA reads as TGTGCCAGCAGTAAGCCCAGGACAGGGGGCGCCAGCAATCAGCCCCAGCATTTT. It codes for CASSKPRTGGASNQPQHF.

In this sample, this clone turned up once. The rearrangement links TRBV5-4 to TRBJ1-3; 7 nucleotides line up with TRBD1. The ends lost 10 bases at V and 1 base at J; junction bases unmatched: 5. The CDR3 has 13 amino acids. Germline values: CDR1 SGHNT, CDR2 YYREEE (reference sequence). Written as DNA, the CDR3 is TGTGCCCAAGGGACAGAGTCTGGAAACACCATATATTTT. Translating gives CAQGTESGNTIYF. The entire variable domain, with the rest obtained from reference TRBV5-4 and TRBJ1-3, is as follows: ETGVTQSPTHLIKTRGQQVTLRCSSQSGHNTVSWYQQALGQGPQFIFQYYREEENGRGNFPPRFSGLQFPNYSSELNVNALELDDSALYLCAQGTESGNTIYFGEGSWLTVV.

The chain couples TRBV6-5 to TRBJ1-2, with TRBD1 matching over 7 bases. The length of the CDR3 is 15 residues. V shed 2 bases, J shed 8 bases, and the junction held 11 bases outside the gene matches. From germline, CDR1 is MNHEY and CDR2 SVGAGI. CDR3 in amino acids: CASSYRPGQGDGYTF. In DNA form, the CDR3 reads TGTGCCAGCAGTTACCGCCCGGGGCAGGGGGACGGCTACACCTTC.

The V call is TRBV6-2 or TRBV6-3, the J call TRBJ2-1; maybe TRBD1 (6 bases). The V gene lost 5 bases and the J gene lost 9 bases, with 17 bases spanning the gap. CDR1 is MNHEY, CDR2 SVGEGT, per germline. There are 14 residues in the CDR3. For the CDR3, the DNA is TGTGCCAGCAGTCGGCTGACAGGTTCTTTTGAGCAGTTCTTC. Its protein product is CASSRLTGSFEQFF.

The V gene is TRBV27, the J gene TRBJ1-1; D gene uncertain. Trimming pared 7 bases from V and 0 bases from J, leaving 9 bases between. In germline, CDR1 is MNHEY, CDR2 SMNVEV (reference sequence). The CDR3 contains 13 residues. As DNA, the CDR3 is TGTGCCAGCATTAATGTTGTGAACACTGAAGCTTTCTTT. Amino acid sequence: CASINVVNTEAFF.

V and J are TRBV9 and TRBJ2-1, with TRBD2 matching 15 bases. The junction had 12 bases not matched to a gene; V was cut back by 0 bases and J by 8 bases. Per germline, CDR1 SGDLS and CDR2 YYNGEE. This CDR3 comprises 19 residues. Written as DNA, the CDR3 is TGTGCCAGCAGCGTAGATCCCGGACTAGCGGGAGGGGTACGGGATGAGCAGTTCTTC. Protein: CASSVDPGLAGGVRDEQFF.